This TCR beta chain was retrieved from a study of PD-L1 blockade in urothelial cancer. Study-wide background: Blood analysis occurred 3 weeks (second dose) and 6 weeks after treatment start. Regarding the study as a whole: Patients with durable benefit had greater blood expansion of tumor-associated TCR clones 3 weeks into treatment.

Specified time point: peripheral blood 6 weeks after treatment start. Each patient gave between 1 and 8 samples of peripheral blood mononuclear cells, which were collected pretreatment and during treatment. Germline values: CDR1 MNHEY, CDR2 SVGAGI. Trimming left V 6 bases short and J 6 bases short, with 21 bases between. The CDR3 is 15 residues long. Sequenced by immunoSEQ multiplex PCR; TCRdb stores in-frame clones only, minus some. The data show tens of thousands of clones, 88% seen once. Comment on this clone: Its antigen is unknown.

The V gene is TRBV6-5, the J gene TRBJ2-7; possible D gene TRBD2, 5 bases. The clonotype originates from a man aged 55 to 70 with urothelial cancer. This specimen consisted of PBMCs, obtained around atezolizumab (anti-PD-L1) treatment. As DNA, the CDR3 is TGTGCCAGCAGAACCTCCGGGGTTAGAGTACCCGAGCAGTACTTC. It codes for CASRTSGVRVPEQYF.